This is a list of T cell receptor beta chains from one sample in a study of cytomegalovirus exposure and HLA in healthy donors. This table comes from immunoSEQ multiplex PCR, and its TCRdb copy is limited to in-frame clones, with some not included. Among roughly 100,000 clones listed, around 76% were seen once. Sequenced input: PBMCs. The receptors shown here come from a woman younger than 35 in good health and CMV-seropositive. Both conserved end residues are part of each CDR3. The D gene is left open where the match is weak. Rows may omit the clone size; those that give it use once, few, many or a size class.

V gene	J gene	clone size	D gene	CDR3 DNA	CDR3 protein
TRBV30	TRBJ2-5	NA	NA	TGTGCCTGGAGTCCGGGGGAGACCCAGTACTTC	CAWSPGETQYF
TRBV27	TRBJ2-7	NA	TRBD1	TGTGCCAGCAGTTTACCGGGACAGGGAGCTAACGAGCAGTACTTC	CASSLPGQGANEQYF
TRBV9	TRBJ2-7	NA	TRBD2	TGTGCCAGCAGCGTCGGGGACGGGGGGGACGAGCAGTACTTC	CASSVGDGGDEQYF
TRBV6-6	TRBJ2-3	NA	TRBD1	TGTGCCAGCAGTTTCGGGACAGGGAACTCTGCAGATACGCAGTATTTT	CASSFGTGNSADTQYF
TRBV5-4	TRBJ1-4	NA	TRBD1	TGTGCCAGCAGCACGTGGACAGGGAAAGGCCCCAATGAAAAACTGTTTTTT	CASSTWTGKGPNEKLFF
TRBV5-1	TRBJ2-7	NA	NA	TGCGCCAGCAGCTTCGAGCAGGGATCCTACGAGCAGTACTTC	CASSFEQGSYEQYF
TRBV29-1	TRBJ2-7	NA	NA	TGCAGCGTTGTCGGCAGACAACTAGGGGAGCAGTACTTC	CSVVGRQLGEQYF
TRBV25-1	TRBJ2-7	few	NA	TGTGCCAGCACCGTCCCTACGATTGGCGAGCAGTACTTC	CASTVPTIGEQYF
TRBV7-6	TRBJ1-4	NA	NA	TGTGCCAGCAGCTTATGGGGCAGGCAAGCAACTAATGAAAAACTGTTTTTT	CASSLWGRQATNEKLFF
TRBV7-6	TRBJ2-1	NA	TRBD2	TGTGCCAGCAGCCCCCGGACTAGCGGGGGGGGATCCTACAATGAGCAGTTCTTC	CASSPRTSGGGSYNEQFF
TRBV14	TRBJ2-2	NA	TRBD2	TGTGCCAGCAGCCACCTATCCCCGGGACTAGCGAACACCGGGGAGCTGTTTTTT	CASSHLSPGLANTGELFF
TRBV9	TRBJ1-2	NA	TRBD1	TGTGCCAGCAGCGTCACAGGGGCCAGATTCTATGGCTACACCTTC	CASSVTGARFYGYTF
TRBV7-8	TRBJ1-6	once	NA	TGTGCCAGCAGCTTAGCCTCCGACAGGAGAAATTCACCCCTCCACTTT	CASSLASDRRNSPLHF
TRBV19	TRBJ2-1	few	NA	TGTGCCAGTAGTATTATCAATGAGCAGTTCTTC	CASSIINEQFF
TRBV27	TRBJ2-7	NA	TRBD1	TGTGCCAGCAGCCTACAGGGGAGCTCCTACGAGCAGTACTTC	CASSLQGSSYEQYF
TRBV19	TRBJ1-1	NA	TRBD1	TGTGCCAGTGCCTGGACAGGGGAAACTGAAGCTTTCTTT	CASAWTGETEAFF
TRBV7-2	TRBJ1-5	NA	NA	TGTGCCAGCAGCCCCCAGGGCAATCAGCCCCAGCATTTT	CASSPQGNQPQHF
TRBV4-2	TRBJ2-7	NA	NA	TGTGCCAGCAGCCAAGATGGGGCCACCGGGCGACCCTACGAGCAGTACTTC	CASSQDGATGRPYEQYF
TRBV5-1	TRBJ2-5	NA	TRBD1	TGCGCCAGCAGGCGAGGCGGACAGGGACTCCAAGAGACCCAGTACTTC	CASRRGGQGLQETQYF
TRBV7-6	TRBJ2-7	NA	TRBD1	TGTGCCAGCAGCTTAGCCGGGACAGGGTACTACGAGCAGTACTTC	CASSLAGTGYYEQYF
TRBV9	TRBJ2-2	once	NA	TGTGCCAGCAGCGTAGAACCACTATCGAACACCGGGGAGCTGTTTTTT	CASSVEPLSNTGELFF
TRBV2	TRBJ1-2	NA	NA	TGTGCCAGCAGTGAAGCGCCCCGGGCGGGGGTCTATGGCTACACCTTC	CASSEAPRAGVYGYTF
TRBV5-1	TRBJ1-1	NA	NA	TGCGCCAGCAGCTCGATACAGGGTGGCGGCACTGAAGCTTTCTTT	CASSSIQGGGTEAFF
TRBV28	TRBJ1-5	once	NA	TGTGCCAGCAGCCATACAGGGCGCGGGAGCAATCAGCCCCAGCATTTT	CASSHTGRGSNQPQHF
TRBV7-9	TRBJ2-7	NA	TRBD2	TGTGCCAGCAGCCTGTACGGCGGGGGTGACTACGAGCAGTACTTC	CASSLYGGGDYEQYF
TRBV5-1	TRBJ1-2	NA	TRBD1	TGCGCCAGCAGCTTGGAGTCAGGGGGCAATGGCTACACCTTC	CASSLESGGNGYTF
TRBV6-4	TRBJ2-1	NA	TRBD1	TGTGCCAGCAGTATCCGGACAGGCCTGCGGAATGAGCAGTTCTTC	CASSIRTGLRNEQFF
TRBV14	TRBJ1-1	NA	NA	TGTGCCAGCAGCTCGTACAGGGTGGAGGCTTTCTTT	CASSSYRVEAFF
TRBV18	TRBJ2-3	NA	NA	TGTGCCAGCTCACCTACGGCGGGCTCTAGCACAGATACGCAGTATTTT	CASSPTAGSSTDTQYF
TRBV9	TRBJ2-7	NA	TRBD1	TGTGCCAGCAGCGCCCGGGACAGCACCTACGAGCAGTACTTC	CASSARDSTYEQYF
TRBV6-6	TRBJ2-4	NA	TRBD2	TGTGCCAGCAGGGGGAGGGTGAGGTCCAAAAACATTCAGTACTTC	CASRGRVRSKNIQYF
TRBV2	TRBJ2-5	NA	NA	TGTGCCAGCAGTGTTGGCGGGGAGCGCTCCGAGACCCAGTACTTC	CASSVGGERSETQYF
TRBV7-6	TRBJ1-5	NA	NA	TGTGCCAGCAGCCTGGGAGGGGGAGCCAATCAGCCCCAGCATTTT	CASSLGGGANQPQHF
TRBV5-6	TRBJ1-5	NA	NA	TGTGCCAGCAGCTTGCGGCCGAACAGGATCAATCAGCCCCAGCATTTT	CASSLRPNRINQPQHF
TRBV7-7	TRBJ2-7	NA	NA	TGTGCCAGCAGCTCGGCTGACAGTTACGAGCAGTACTTC	CASSSADSYEQYF
TRBV9	TRBJ2-1	NA	TRBD2	TGTGCCAGCAGCCCCCGACTAGCGCGAAATGAGCAGTTCTTC	CASSPRLARNEQFF
TRBV19	TRBJ2-7	NA	TRBD1	TGTGCCAGTAGTATAGCGGGACAGAGCTCCTACGAGCAGTACTTC	CASSIAGQSSYEQYF
TRBV27	TRBJ2-2	NA	TRBD1	TGTGCCAGCAGTTTTGACAGGGGTGGCACCGGGGAGCTGTTTTTT	CASSFDRGGTGELFF
TRBV27	TRBJ2-3	NA	TRBD2	TGTGCCAGCAGTTTATCGGTGGCTAGCGGGAGAGGGGATACGCAGTATTTT	CASSLSVASGRGDTQYF
TRBV7-9	TRBJ2-5	NA	TRBD2	TGTGCCAGCAGCTTGGGACTAGCGGGAGGGGGTATAGGAGAGACCCAGTACTTC	CASSLGLAGGGIGETQYF
TRBV29-1	TRBJ2-7	NA	TRBD2	TGCAGCGTTGAAGCCGGGAGGCAGGCCGAGCAGTACTTC	CSVEAGRQAEQYF
TRBV7-7	TRBJ2-1	NA	TRBD2	TGTGCTAGCAGCCAAATCGGGACTAGCGCCGCCAATGAGCAGTTCTTC	CASSQIGTSAANEQFF
TRBV5-1	TRBJ2-5	NA	TRBD1	TGCGCCAGCAGCATTTTGACAGGGGGGGGTGGAGAGACCCAGTACTTC	CASSILTGGGGETQYF
TRBV5-1	TRBJ2-3	NA	TRBD2	TGCGCCAGCAGCGTGGGACTAGCGATCAGTAATACGCAGTATTTT	CASSVGLAISNTQYF
TRBV6-5	TRBJ1-4	NA	NA	TGTGCCAGCAGCTCGGGGGGCGGGAACAGAGAAAAACTGTTTTTT	CASSSGGGNREKLFF
TRBV7-9	TRBJ1-3	NA	NA	TGTGCCAGCAGCCTCTTTGGGAGTCGGGGGATACCTGGAAACACCATATATTTT	CASSLFGSRGIPGNTIYF
TRBV7-9	TRBJ2-7	NA	NA	TGTGCCAGCAGCCCAGGCCGAGACTTTCCGACAGGCTACGAGCAGTACTTC	CASSPGRDFPTGYEQYF
TRBV7-3	TRBJ1-4	NA	TRBD1	TGTGCCAGCAGAAATCCGACCCCAGGACAGGGGCTGGGAACTAATGAAAAACTGTTTTTT	CASRNPTPGQGLGTNEKLFF
TRBV2	TRBJ1-1	NA	NA	TGTGCCAGCAGTGCTGGCTTACCGAACACTGAAGCTTTCTTT	CASSAGLPNTEAFF
TRBV7-3	TRBJ2-2	few	NA	TGTGCCAGCAGCTTACAGGGAACGAACGGGGAGCTGTTTTTT	CASSLQGTNGELFF
TRBV12-1	TRBJ2-3	few	NA	TGTGCCAGCAGCCCCCGACAGGGCGATCCGGGGACAGATACGCAGTATTTT	CASSPRQGDPGTDTQYF
TRBV2	TRBJ1-5	NA	NA	TGTGCCAGCCACAGGGATAGCAATCAGCCCCAGCATTTT	CASHRDSNQPQHF
TRBV7-3	TRBJ2-5	NA	TRBD2	TGTGCCAGCAGCTTAGGGCTAGCGGGAGTGGAGACCCAGTACTTC	CASSLGLAGVETQYF
TRBV2	TRBJ1-1	few	TRBD1	TGTGCCAGCAGCCAGACAGGGTGGGACACTGAAGCTTTCTTT	CASSQTGWDTEAFF